This is a list of T cell receptor beta chains from one sample in a study of CD8+ T cells in alopecia areata. Sequencing was performed with immunoSEQ multiplex PCR; in TCRdb, only in-frame clones are kept and a portion is missing. The sample consists of 140,000 to 150,000 clones, about 60% of them appearing once. Sequenced here: CD4+ T cells sorted from blood, sampled at week 0. Receptor source: a human donor with alopecia areata. CDR3s include the opening cysteine and the closing phenylalanine or tryptophan. The D gene is left open where the match is weak. A row's size may be missing; if present it is once, few, many or a size class.

J gene	V gene	D gene	clone size	CDR3 DNA	CDR3 protein
TRBJ2-7	TRBV5-1	-	once	TGCGCCAGCAGGATGGGAGGGGGCGGTTACGAGCAGTACTTC	CASRMGGGGYEQYF
TRBJ2-1	TRBV7-8	-	-	TGTGCCAGCAGCTGGACAGATACCTACAATGAGCAGTTCTTC	CASSWTDTYNEQFF
TRBJ2-4	TRBV5-8	-	-	TGTGCCAGCAGTAGGAGGGGGGGAAACATTCAGTACTTC	CASSRRGGNIQYF
TRBJ1-2	TRBV7-9	-	-	TGTGCCAGCAGCTTTCGACAGGCTAACTATGGCTACACCTTC	CASSFRQANYGYTF
TRBJ2-1	TRBV7-2	-	-	TGTGCCAGCAGCTTAGTCTCTTCCTACCCTTCCTCCTACAATGAGCAGTTCTTC	CASSLVSSYPSSYNEQFF
TRBJ1-3	TRBV29-1	-	few	TGCAGCGTTGATGGTCCGGGTACAGAAGGAAACACCATATATTTT	CSVDGPGTEGNTIYF
TRBJ1-5	TRBV15	-	-	TGTGCCACCAGCAGAGATCGGGGTGAGGGACACGGTCAGCCCCAGCATTTT	CATSRDRGEGHGQPQHF
TRBJ2-5	TRBV25-1	-	-	TGTGCCAGCAGTGACCCCCGGGACCAAGAGACCCAGTACTTC	CASSDPRDQETQYF
TRBJ2-7	TRBV25-1	-	-	TGTGCCAGCAGGGGACCGCTCTACGAGCAGTACTTC	CASRGPLYEQYF
TRBJ2-5	TRBV15	-	-	TGTGCCACCAGCAGTGATATAGCGGTAGGCCAAGAGACCCAGTACTTC	CATSSDIAVGQETQYF
TRBJ1-5	TRBV30	TRBD1	few	TGTGCCTGGAGTGTCGGACAGGGAGATCAGCCCCAGCATTTT	CAWSVGQGDQPQHF
TRBJ2-7	TRBV27	-	-	TGTGCCAGCAGTTCCCAGTACGAGCAGTACTTC	CASSSQYEQYF
TRBJ1-4	TRBV7-2	-	few	TGTGCCAGCAGCGAGAGGAGGAAGGGGATGGGTGAAAAACTGTTTTTT	CASSERRKGMGEKLFF
TRBJ2-6	TRBV23-1	-	-	TGCGCCAGCAGTCAATTTGAGAGGTCGCGAATTTGTGCCAACGTCCTGACTTTC	CASSQFERSRICANVLTF
TRBJ2-5	TRBV7-9	-	-	TGTGCCAGCAACCATAATAGTTTAGAGACCCAGTACTTC	CASNHNSLETQYF
TRBJ1-2	TRBV7-2	TRBD1	few	TGTGCCAGCAGCTCACAGGGGGTCTATGGCTACACCTTC	CASSSQGVYGYTF
TRBJ2-5	TRBV6-6	TRBD1	few	TGTGCCAGCAGACCCCATACGACAGGGAAAGAGACCCAGTACTTC	CASRPHTTGKETQYF
TRBJ2-7	TRBV11-2	TRBD2	-	TGTGCCAGCAGCGTGACTAGCGGGGGGCACTACGAGCAGTACTTC	CASSVTSGGHYEQYF
TRBJ2-7	TRBV4-1	TRBD1	-	TGCGCCAGCAGCCAACAATATACGGGGACAGGGGGCTACGAGCAGTACTTC	CASSQQYTGTGGYEQYF
TRBJ2-5	TRBV6-5	-	-	TGTGCCAGCAGTTACTTCCAGCGCGGTGGTGAGACCCAGTACTTC	CASSYFQRGGETQYF
TRBJ2-4	TRBV5-5	-	-	TGTGCCAGCAGCCGTCGAGGACTTCAGTACTTC	CASSRRGLQYF
TRBJ1-3	TRBV7-2	-	-	TGTGCCAGCAGCTTAGCGAGTCGGGCAGGGACCTTTTCTGGAAACACCATATATTTT	CASSLASRAGTFSGNTIYF
TRBJ1-5	TRBV7-2	-	-	TGTGCCAGCAGCTCCGAGGTTACGCCCCAGCATTTT	CASSSEVTPQHF
TRBJ1-1	TRBV29-1	-	-	TGCAGCGTTGAAGAGATACGGACGGGAGATACTGAAGCTTTCTTT	CSVEEIRTGDTEAFF
TRBJ2-5	TRBV10-3	-	-	TGTGCCATCAGTGAGGTGGCGTCTCGGGTGGGGACCCAGTACTTC	CAISEVASRVGTQYF
TRBJ1-6	TRBV30	TRBD1	-	TGTGCCTGGAACAGGGGCTCCTATAATTCACCCCTCCACTTT	CAWNRGSYNSPLHF
TRBJ2-3	TRBV5-1	TRBD2	-	TGCGCCAGCAGCTTCAGCGGGGAATACACAGATACGCAGTATTTT	CASSFSGEYTDTQYF
TRBJ1-2	TRBV7-8	-	-	TGTGCCAGCAGCCCGTCGGCAGGGACCTATGGCTACACCTTC	CASSPSAGTYGYTF
TRBJ1-2	TRBV5-1	-	-	TGCGCCAGCAGCTTGGACAGGCCTAACTATGGCTACACCTTC	CASSLDRPNYGYTF
TRBJ2-5	TRBV5-6	-	-	TGTGCCAGCAGCTTGAGGAGCGGCGAGACCCAGTACTTC	CASSLRSGETQYF
TRBJ2-7	TRBV13	-	-	TGTGCCAGCAGCTTAGGCCTAACGGGCTACGAGCAGTACTTC	CASSLGLTGYEQYF
TRBJ2-5	TRBV7-2	-	-	TGTGCCAGCAGCTCAAATCGGGGACGGGAGACCCAGTACTTC	CASSSNRGRETQYF
TRBJ2-1	TRBV5-1	-	-	TGCGCCAGCGCCCCCGGGGGGACATACTCCTACAATGAGCAGTTCTTC	CASAPGGTYSYNEQFF
TRBJ1-2	TRBV10-3	-	few	TGTGCCATCAGCCCGACAGCTTCGAGCGGCTACACCTTC	CAISPTASSGYTF
TRBJ1-2	TRBV28	TRBD1	once	TGTGCCAGCACGGACAGGGACGGCTACACCTTC	CASTDRDGYTF
TRBJ2-2	TRBV30	-	-	TGTGCCTGGAGACGGACGGGCGCCGGGGAGCTGTTTTTT	CAWRRTGAGELFF
TRBJ2-3	TRBV29-1	TRBD2	few	TGCAGCGTCAGACGGGGGGGACCAGATACGCAGTATTTT	CSVRRGGPDTQYF
TRBJ2-1	TRBV7-2	TRBD2	-	TGTGCCAGCAGCTCTCAGCGGGGGGGCCTCAATGAGCAGTTCTTC	CASSSQRGGLNEQFF
TRBJ1-2	TRBV29-1	-	-	TGCAGCGTTGTGGGGGGTAATGGCTACACCTTC	CSVVGGNGYTF
TRBJ1-5	TRBV6-1	-	-	TGTGCCAGCAGTGACTGGCGCAATCAGCCCCAGCATTTT	CASSDWRNQPQHF
TRBJ1-6	TRBV15	TRBD1	-	TGTGCCACCCGGACAGGGTTTGATAATTCACCCCTCCACTTT	CATRTGFDNSPLHF
TRBJ2-3	TRBV4-3	TRBD2	-	TGCGCCAGCAGCTATAAATGGCGGGGGTACACAGATACGCAGTATTTT	CASSYKWRGYTDTQYF
TRBJ2-3	TRBV9	-	-	TGTGCCAGCAGCGCCCCAACGGGGCGAACGCAGTATTTT	CASSAPTGRTQYF
TRBJ2-7	TRBV29-1	-	few	TGCAGCGTCTCCAAGGGATCCTACGAGCAGTACTTC	CSVSKGSYEQYF